This T cell receptor (beta chain) was recorded in a study of T-cell reconstitution after alpha-beta-depleted transplantation in children. Unique molecular identifiers were used in preparing the TCRbeta library. Each CDR3 protein gets one entry after TCRdb re-called the PCR reads with MiXCR. The sample lists around 600,000 distinct CDR3 sequences, roughly a tenth seen once, with around 4% in the top ten. In this sample, this clonotype turned up a few times. The receptor was isolated from a human donor who donated a stem cell graft to a child with acute myeloid leukemia. The sequences come from PBMCs from the stem cell graft donor, collected from the stem cell graft.

This CDR3 reads CASSLGRAGEPQHF. In nucleotides, the CDR3 is TGTGCCAGCAGCTTAGGGCGCGCCGGTGAGCCCCAGCATTTT. The chain couples TRBV7-2 to TRBJ1-5; D unclear. There are 14 residues in the CDR3. V lost 1 base to trimming and J lost 8 bases, with 12 bases between them. Germline-derived CDR1 and CDR2 are SGHTA and FQGNSA.